The T cell receptor beta chain described here comes from a study of blood T cell repertoires in COVID-19 (dated by TCRdb to the early 2020s). Concerning the study at large: Samples from collaborators originated in the United States, Italy and Spain and spanned both the acute and convalescent phases of COVID-19. Sample metadata almost always included a de-identified subject ID, COVID-19 status, age in years and sex. The prospective study material was composed of cDNA or gDNA derived from T cells, B-cell-depleted T cells, or PBMCs. Where available, HLA class I and class II types were obtained from metadata supplied by the sample provider rather than from assay-based typing. The repertoires were released in a freely available public database intended as a resource for research on the immune response to SARS-CoV-2. The samples were drawn from the first 160 participants of the ongoing ImmuneRACE study and from 1,200 or so subjects provided by 6 global collaborators. The dataset comprised deeply sampled blood TCRbeta repertoires from subjects exposed to, actively infected with, or recovered from COVID-19. The study at large found these results: Clinical and demographic metadata were provided uncurated, with the amount varying by source and participant.

TCRbeta CDR3 regions were amplified from genomic DNA using the immunoSEQ Assay, a bias-controlled multiplex PCR. In the paper's pipeline: The number of nucleated cells in each sample was estimated by amplification of reference gene primers within the assay. Sequence reads were collapsed and filtered to measure the absolute abundance of every unique TCRbeta CDR3 rearrangement. For each sample, productive Simpson clonality was calculated by taking the square root of Simpson's diversity index across productive rearrangements. The source is immuneACCESS, and TCRdb retained only in-frame sequences with V and J called. Part of the clones is not carried over; for the studies checked, unresolved V genes explain less than half of this, and the remainder is unexplained. Clone size and the V and J calls come from that table; the DNA yielded D and trimming. This sample has 300,000 to 400,000 clones in its table, and 87% of those were observed once. 7.8% of the sample is taken by the ten largest.

Another Seattle source contributed samples from volunteer blood donors who had recovered from COVID-19. Each collaborating institution followed its own protocols to collect whole blood in K2EDTA tubes. For TCRbeta analysis, collaborator samples were shipped as frozen whole blood, as isolated PBMCs, or as DNA extracted from either sample type. The germline V gene encodes CDR1 ENHRY and CDR2 SYGVKD. V is reduced by 6 bases and J by 1 base, leaving a spacing of 18 bases between them. The CDR3 contains 16 residues, cysteine and phenylalanine counted. Kept here is only the CDR3 DNA, which spans 48 bases and is read in frame from base 1. Note on this clone: Its antigen target is currently unknown. The sample holds no much larger clone one base away, and base qualities are not on file.

Material for sequencing was peripheral blood. This clonotype originated in a woman in her forties or fifties who had recovered from COVID-19. The rearrangement joined TRBV10-3 to TRBJ1-2, with a weak D call of TRBD1 (6 bases match). The CDR3 in this case is CAIRGQRLGINYGYTF. The nucleotide sequence is TGTGCCATCAGAGGACAGCGCTTGGGGATTAACTATGGCTACACCTTC.